The TCR beta chain described here comes from a study of blood T cell repertoires in COVID-19. Germline V gives CDR1 LNHDA, CDR2 SQIVND (reference sequence). Unmatched junction bases numbered 2, after V lost 3 bases and J lost 1 base. The CDR3 has 15 residues. As handled by the study authors: Reference gene primer amplification gave estimated nucleated cell counts. Method: immunoSEQ multiplex PCR; TCRdb's copy keeps in-frame clones and lacks some. That table gives V, J and clone size, and the DNA gave D and trimming. The profile covers roughly 200,000 clones, with roughly 84% appearing a single time and less than 7.5% taken by the ten largest.

J is TRBJ2-7 and V is TRBV19; TRBD1 matches at 11 bases. The sample was peripheral blood. This receptor was identified in a woman in her 40s who had recovered from COVID-19. The CDR3 here is CASSIGQGASYEQYF. CDR3 in DNA: TGTGCCAGTAGTATCGGACAGGGGGCGTCCTACGAGCAGTACTTC.